This T cell receptor (beta chain) emerged from a study of CD8 T cells in Susac syndrome. Study at large: Patients with Susac syndrome, at blood draw, were therapy-naive, on corticosteroids, or on intravenous immunoglobulin alone. General study findings and limits: CD4+ T cell repertoires in Susac syndrome exhibited no evidence of clonal expansion.

Of note for this clonotype: What it recognizes is unknown.

The germline gives CDR1 DFQATT, CDR2 SNEGSKA (reference sequence). V trimming: 6 bases; J trimming: 4 bases; junction bases outside the gene matches: 7. This CDR3 is 14 amino acids long. A quantity of roughly 0.5 to 1 ug RNA underwent reverse transcription using random hexamers. TCRdb re-derived calls from the immunoSEQ multiplex PCR reads in MiXCR, one entry per CDR3 protein. The data show 200,000 to 300,000 distinct CDR3 sequences, with roughly 95% seen just once and roughly 0.1% held by the top ten. The chain is built from TRBV20-1 and TRBJ2-2, with 8 bases matching TRBD1. Sequenced material: CD4+ T cells from PBMCs. The sequence derives from a human donor with Susac syndrome. CDR3 in amino acids: CSAMKQGVTGELFF. CDR3 bases: TGCAGTGCCATGAAACAGGGGGTCACCGGGGAGCTGTTTTTT.